A selection of T cell receptor beta chains follows, all from one sample in a study of CD8+CD57+ T cells in acquired aplastic anemia. TCRdb reprocessed the reads with MiXCR, giving one entry per CDR3 protein. The sample lists 120,000 or so distinct CDR3 sequences; about 40% were seen once. The sequencing input was sorted CD4+, CD8+, or CD8+CD57+ T cells (not recorded which) from PBMCs. These receptors were taken from a human donor with aplastic anemia. Both conserved end residues are part of each CDR3. Fields, in order: CDR3 length, V gene, CDR3 protein.

>12|TRBV11-2
CASRQGYTEAFF
>15|TRBV27
CASSLSQYSSYEQYF
>17|TRBV3-1
CASSQDGEGPSGNTIYF
>14|TRBV6-1
CASSNPGQPYGYTF
>13|TRBV10-3
CAITGRMNTEAFF
>15|TRBV7-9
CVSSFGTGFSYGYTF
>16|TRBV20-1
CSARGTGPSGQETQYF
>13|TRBV30
CAWSGRQGLEALF
>15|TRBV2
CASRRRGGSENTIYF
>14|TRBV27
CASSFLGRVEELFF
>14|TRBV6-6
CASSYSSVSPEAFF
>16|TRBV12-3/TRBV12-4
CASSPPGTGSNYGYTF
>17|TRBV11-2
CASSRMLAPPNSDTQYF
>14|TRBV12-3/TRBV12-4
CASSLAQANYGYTF
>15|TRBV20-1
CSARDPAGGLREQFF
>18|TRBV20-1
CSARDAKGSGGTHNEQFF
>11|TRBV29-1
CSVEGRRGYTF
>12|TRBV24-1
CATSWNTGELFF
>13|TRBV2
CAIGQGSSYEQYF
>14|TRBV29-1
CSVVRGLMNTEAFF
>15|TRBV2
CASSRLAVTDYGYTF
>13|TRBV19
CASSPGQYTEAFF
>13|TRBV30
CAWSGYPNTEAFF
>14|TRBV5-5
CASSLSIAGYEQYF
>13|TRBV5-4
CASSQDRNYEQYF
>15|TRBV5-1
CASSLTDPHETEAFF
>13|TRBV19
CASTGDRGYGYTF
>14|TRBV7-8
CASSLALRGGTQYF
>16|TRBV15
CATSRDNGGPADTQYF
>15|TRBV24-1
CATSDPRSRREKLFF
>16|TRBV5-5
CASRNPGQGRIYEQYF
>13|TRBV7-9
CASSLGFTDTQYF
>16|TRBV6-1
CASRSSGGAVLHEQYF
>15|TRBV7-2
CASSTRTSFGYEAFF
>22|TRBV7-2
CASSPDRGVIRDTISGANVLTF